Each of the 8 T cell receptor beta chains below was sequenced from the same sample in a study of CD8+ T cells in alopecia areata. Isolated RNA was reverse transcribed into cDNA used as the sequencing template. TCRdb's table, derived via immunoSEQ multiplex PCR, lists solely in-frame clones and lacks some. The sample shows more than 250,000 clones, none of them appearing just once. Cell sorting was performed on pooled cutaneous lymph node cells with CD4, CD8alpha, NKG2D, NKG2ACE and other markers. Sample: CD4+ T cells sorted from a lymph node. All receptors derive from a C3H/HeJ mouse with alopecia areata. For this mouse line, the MHC haplotype is H2-k.

A few counts support this clone. Mouse names are used for the genes. The DNA ends 4 residues before the CDR3 does, and the rest of the CDR3 is filled in from the germline J gene. The V and J genes are TRBV19 and TRBJ1-2; D might be TRBD1 (6 bases). CDR1 and CDR2 from the germline V gene are FNHDT and SITEND (reference sequence). The CDR3 covers 14 residues. The V gene lost 4 bases and the J gene lost 0 bases, with 10 bases spanning the gap. The CDR3 reads CASSDGQSNSDYTF. The part of the CDR3 DNA that was read is TGTGCCAGCAGTGATGGACAGTCAAACTCC.

This clone was seen many times. Gene and germline names: mouse. The read ends 4 residues before the CDR3 terminus; that terminus is restored from the germline J gene. Different DNA sequences within this sample yield the same CDR3. The genes are TRBV1 and TRBJ2-2; 7 nucleotides agree with TRBD1. Germline CDR1 NSQYPW, CDR2 LRSPGD (reference sequence). J was trimmed by 0 bases and V by 3 bases; bases with no gene match: 4. This CDR3 is 16 amino acids long. Partial CDR3 DNA: TGCACCTGCAGTGCGCCGGGACAGACAAACACCGGG. This gives the protein CTCSAPGQTNTG. The entire CDR3 protein reads CTCSAPGQTNTGQLYF.

Comments on this clone: Germline and genes here are mouse. The CDR3 sequence is CASSQSGLGQDTQYF. The sequenced CDR3 bases are TGTGCCAGCAGCCAATCAGGGTTGGGCCAAGAC. The rearrangement joins TRBV5 to TRBJ2-5; weak D call: TRBD1 (5 bases). From the germline J gene comes the end of the CDR3, since the read stops 4 residues before it. V shed 2 bases and J shed 2 bases, with 11 bases lying between them. This CDR3 has 15 residues. CDR1 is LGHNA and CDR2 is YNLKQL in the germline V gene (reference sequence).

Concerning this clone: Genes here carry mouse names. Read coverage stops 3 residues before the CDR3 terminus; the germline J gene supplies the remainder. This chain connects TRBV31 to TRBJ1-6; 10 bases map to TRBD1. TRBJ1-6 falls under the ORF class, with uncertain function. After removal of 1 base from V and 7 bases from J, the junction contained 4 bases not matched to a gene. In germline, CDR1 is GKSSPN, CDR2 SITVG. This CDR3 has 15 residues. CDR3 amino acids: CAWSRQGAGNSPLYF. CDR3 bases read: TGTGCCTGGAGTCGACAGGGGGCGGGGAATTCGCCC.

Concerning this clone: Genes here carry mouse names. The CDR3 is cut off 4 residues early in the read; its end comes from the germline J gene. The chain is built from TRBV13-3 and TRBJ2-5; a weak D match, TRBD1 (5 bases). CDR1 is NNHDY, CDR2 SYVADS, per germline. The CDR3 is 14 residues long. Partial CDR3 DNA: TGTGCCAGCAGTGATGCAGGGAAAAAAGAC. Translating gives CASSDAGKKD. The full-length CDR3 reads as CASSDAGKKDTQYF.

This clone was detected only a few times. These gene names are mouse names. Sequencing ends 4 residues short of the CDR3 end; the germline J gene provides the rest. This chain links TRBV13-3 with TRBJ2-3; 9 bases fit TRBD1. V trimming: 4 bases; J trimming: 3 bases; junction bases outside the gene matches: 3. The CDR3 totals 14 residues. CDR1 is NNHDY, CDR2 SYVADS, per germline. The CDR3 here is CASSPGTGAETLYF. CDR3 DNA, as far as it was read: TGTGCCAGCAGTCCCGGGACAGGGGCAGAA.

With regard to this clone: The germline and genes are mouse ones. Coverage ceases 4 residues before the CDR3 finishes, and the germline J gene fills in the end. The chain uses TRBV19 and TRBJ2-3; the D gene is possibly TRBD2 (7 bases). Germline V gives CDR1 FNHDT, CDR2 SITEND (reference sequence). V was clipped by 2 bases and J by 3 bases, with 13 bases between them. The CDR3 loop spans 15 amino acids. CDR3 sequence reads: CASSIIGGRAETLYF. The sequenced part of the CDR3 DNA is TGTGCCAGCAGTATCATTGGGGGGCGCGCAGAA.

This clone showed up just a few times. Here the gene names and germline are mouse. The DNA ends 4 residues before the CDR3 does, and the rest of the CDR3 is filled in from the germline J gene. The same CDR3 arises from other DNA sequences in this sample as well. The V call is TRBV31, the J call TRBJ2-3; 8 bases are shared with TRBD2. Per germline, CDR1 GKSSPN and CDR2 SITVG. The CDR3 extends over 15 amino acids. Trimming removed 0 bases from V and 4 bases from J; junction bases left unmatched: 6. The CDR3: CAWSLGGGRSETLYF. The CDR3 DNA, read in part, is TGTGCCTGGAGTCTAGGGGGGGGGCGCTCAGAA.